This TCR beta chain stems from a study of shared clonotypes between healthy human individuals. For the study at large: Each donor contributed plates that comprised three CD4 naive, three CD4 memory, two CD8 naive and one CD8 memory.

Turning to this clone: Its matching antigen is unknown.

Germline trimming cut 3 bases from V and 8 bases from J; bases unmatched to any gene: 5. In germline, CDR1 is MDHEN, CDR2 SYDVKM. The CDR3 spans 14 residues. Study findings and constraints: It was the few donors that limited the genetic and exposure-history diversity represented. In four donors, around 5% of naive CD4 clonotypes appeared in common.

Data came from immunoSEQ multiplex PCR; TCRdb stores just in-frame clones and leaves some out. Here the sample spans hundreds of thousands of clones, over 75% being singletons. The sample comprised memory CD8+ T cells sorted from blood. The subset: CD45RO+ cells pooled with CCR7-negative TemRA cells. The J gene is TRBJ2-1, the V gene TRBV28, with 9 bases lining up with TRBD2. This sequence originates from a man younger than 30 in good health. The CDR3 region is CASSFGGGAHEQFF. The CDR3 bases are TGTGCCAGCAGTTTCGGCGGGGGGGCTCATGAGCAGTTCTTC.